This is a list of T cell receptor beta chains from one sample in a study of beta chain features in type 1 diabetes. Generated by immunoSEQ multiplex PCR, the TCRdb table keeps only in-frame clones and is missing some. This sample yields about 340,000 clones, of which about a tenth are seen a single time; more than 0.8% belongs to the top ten. Sequenced material: central memory CD4+ T cells from blood. The receptors derive from a man under 40 with type 1 diabetes. The CDR3 runs from the conserved cysteine through the conserved F or W. D genes are given only for firm matches. Rows give clone size only sometimes, using once, few, many, or a class for an expanded clone.

len: 14
abundance: few
j_gene: TRBJ1-1
v_gene: TRBV7-9
d_gene: NA
CDR3nt: TGTGCCAGCAGCTTAGTTGCAGAGAACACTGAAGCTTTCTTT
CDR3aa: CASSLVAENTEAFF

len: 13
abundance: NA
j_gene: TRBJ2-7
v_gene: TRBV6-1
d_gene: NA
CDR3nt: TGTGCCAGCAGCCTCAAGCCCCCCTACGAGCAGTACTTC
CDR3aa: CASSLKPPYEQYF

len: 15
abundance: NA
j_gene: TRBJ1-2
v_gene: TRBV19
d_gene: NA
CDR3nt: TGTGCCAGTGAAAAGTTGGAGGGCTTTAACTATGGCTACACCTTC
CDR3aa: CASEKLEGFNYGYTF

len: 14
abundance: NA
j_gene: TRBJ2-7
v_gene: TRBV7-2
d_gene: NA
CDR3nt: TGTGCCAGCAGTCTCGGGACAAGCTTTTACGAGCAGTACTTC
CDR3aa: CASSLGTSFYEQYF

len: 17
abundance: NA
j_gene: TRBJ2-2
v_gene: TRBV10-3
d_gene: TRBD1
CDR3nt: TGTGCCATCAGTGACCGGAGGACAGGAACGAACACCGGGGAGCTGTTTTTT
CDR3aa: CAISDRRTGTNTGELFF

len: 15
abundance: NA
j_gene: TRBJ1-2
v_gene: TRBV27
d_gene: NA
CDR3nt: TGTGCCAGCAGCCTGGGCCCACAACTTAACTATGGCTACACCTTC
CDR3aa: CASSLGPQLNYGYTF

len: 17
abundance: few
j_gene: TRBJ2-5
v_gene: TRBV7-2
d_gene: TRBD2
CDR3nt: TGTGCCAGCAGCTTAGATCGGTCCCTAGCGGGGGGAGAGACCCAGTACTTC
CDR3aa: CASSLDRSLAGGETQYF

len: 14
abundance: few
j_gene: TRBJ1-2
v_gene: TRBV7-6
d_gene: TRBD1
CDR3nt: TGTGCCAGCAGCTCTGGGACAGGGGACTATGGCTACACCTTC
CDR3aa: CASSSGTGDYGYTF

len: 13
abundance: few
j_gene: TRBJ1-1
v_gene: TRBV5-8
d_gene: NA
CDR3nt: TGTGCCAGCAGCTACGGAGGTGTCAGAGGAGCTTTCTTT
CDR3aa: CASSYGGVRGAFF

len: 14
abundance: few
j_gene: TRBJ2-3
v_gene: TRBV7-9
d_gene: TRBD1
CDR3nt: TGTGCCAGCAGCCCCGGACAGGGAACAGATACGCAGTATTTT
CDR3aa: CASSPGQGTDTQYF

len: 12
abundance: few
j_gene: TRBJ2-3
v_gene: TRBV5-1
d_gene: NA
CDR3nt: TGCGCCAGCAAGATGGAAACAGATACGCAGTATTTT
CDR3aa: CASKMETDTQYF

len: 11
abundance: NA
j_gene: TRBJ2-5
v_gene: TRBV2
d_gene: NA
CDR3nt: TGTGCCACTGGCCTGCAAGAGACCCAGTACTTC
CDR3aa: CATGLQETQYF

len: 14
abundance: few
j_gene: TRBJ2-7
v_gene: TRBV7-9
d_gene: NA
CDR3nt: TGTGCCAGCAGCTTCGGGGAGAGCTCCTACGAGCAGTACTTC
CDR3aa: CASSFGESSYEQYF

len: 20
abundance: NA
j_gene: TRBJ2-3
v_gene: TRBV9
d_gene: NA
CDR3nt: TGTGCCAGCAGCACCCGGGACAGGGGTAGCGGGGGTCAAAGCACAGATACGCAGTATTTT
CDR3aa: CASSTRDRGSGGQSTDTQYF

len: 12
abundance: few
j_gene: TRBJ1-1
v_gene: TRBV6-1
d_gene: NA
CDR3nt: TGTGCCAGCAGGGGGCTGGGGTCGGCCGCTTTCTTT
CDR3aa: CASRGLGSAAFF

len: 16
abundance: many
j_gene: TRBJ1-1
v_gene: TRBV18
d_gene: TRBD1
CDR3nt: TGTGCCAGCTCTCTCCAGTCCGGGACAGGGGGCACTGAAGCTTTCTTT
CDR3aa: CASSLQSGTGGTEAFF

len: 15
abundance: NA
j_gene: TRBJ2-4
v_gene: TRBV7-8
d_gene: TRBD2
CDR3nt: TGTGCCAGCGGGTCCGGGAGGGGGGCGACTAACATTCAGTACTTC
CDR3aa: CASGSGRGATNIQYF

len: 15
abundance: NA
j_gene: TRBJ2-5
v_gene: TRBV4-3
d_gene: NA
CDR3nt: TGCGCCAGCAGCCAAGATGTAAGGACCTCGGGGGAGCAGTACTTC
CDR3aa: CASSQDVRTSGEQYF

len: 14
abundance: NA
j_gene: TRBJ1-1
v_gene: TRBV27
d_gene: NA
CDR3nt: TGTGCCAGCAGTTTAGAAAGGCTGAACACTGAAGCTTTCTTT
CDR3aa: CASSLERLNTEAFF

len: 15
abundance: few
j_gene: TRBJ1-1
v_gene: TRBV29-1
d_gene: NA
CDR3nt: TGCAGCGTGGAGAATCGTGGACGGATGAACACTGAAGCTTTCTTT
CDR3aa: CSVENRGRMNTEAFF

len: 14
abundance: NA
j_gene: TRBJ1-2
v_gene: TRBV25-1
d_gene: NA
CDR3nt: TGTGCCAGCAGTGAACCGCAGGGGTTCTATGGCTACACCTTC
CDR3aa: CASSEPQGFYGYTF

len: 14
abundance: NA
j_gene: TRBJ2-3
v_gene: TRBV11-2
d_gene: NA
CDR3nt: TGTGCCAGCAGCTCCGAAACAGGGACTGTTACGCAGTATTTT
CDR3aa: CASSSETGTVTQYF

len: 15
abundance: many
j_gene: TRBJ1-2
v_gene: TRBV11-2
d_gene: NA
CDR3nt: TGTGCCAGCAGCTCCGACATCGGGTCTAACTATGGCTACACCTTC
CDR3aa: CASSSDIGSNYGYTF

len: 12
abundance: few
j_gene: TRBJ1-2
v_gene: TRBV6-1
d_gene: TRBD1
CDR3nt: TGTGCCAGCATGCGGGACAGCTATGGCTACACCTTC
CDR3aa: CASMRDSYGYTF

len: 13
abundance: NA
j_gene: TRBJ1-2
v_gene: TRBV7-9
d_gene: NA
CDR3nt: TGTGCCAGCAGCTTAACGTCCGGCCTTGGCTACACCTTC
CDR3aa: CASSLTSGLGYTF